These 13 T cell receptor beta chains were all obtained from the same sample, sequenced in a study of blood T cell repertoires in COVID-19. Sequencing was performed with immunoSEQ multiplex PCR; in TCRdb, only in-frame clones are kept and a portion is missing. The profile shows some 400,000 clones, around 87% of them singletons. The specimen sequenced was peripheral blood. The receptors come from a woman in her twenties or thirties with COVID-19, enrolled during active disease.

This chain connects TRBV11-2 to TRBJ2-7, with TRBD2 identical over 8 bases. The CDR3 extends over 15 amino acids. Germline V gives CDR1 SGHAT, CDR2 FQNNGV. The ends lost 6 bases at V and 5 bases at J; junction bases unmatched: 12. The CDR3 region is CASRRPGTSGDEQYF. The CDR3 DNA follows: TGTGCCAGCAGGCGCCCCGGGACTAGTGGTGACGAGCAGTACTTC. The whole variable domain, remainder taken from reference TRBV11-2 and TRBJ2-7, is EAGVAQSPRYKIIEKRQSVAFWCNPISGHATLYWYQQILGQGPKLLIQFQNNGVVDDSQLPKDRFSAERLKGVDSTLKIQPAKLEDSAVYLCASRRPGTSGDEQYFGPGTRLTVT.

The CDR3 nucleotides read TGTGCCAGCAGCCCGCCGGGGACTACCGATACGCAGTATTTT. Its protein is CASSPPGTTDTQYF. The chain carries TRBV7-2 and TRBJ2-3; 7 nucleotides align to TRBD2. Trimming took 5 bases from V and 6 from J; bases not matched to a gene: 8. In germline, CDR1 is SGHTA, CDR2 FQGNSA. The CDR3 contains 14 residues.

The gene calls are TRBV9 and TRBJ2-1; 10 bases line up with TRBD2. Germline V gene lookup returns CDR1 SGDLS and CDR2 YYNGEE. The CDR3 is 16 amino acids. The V segment lost 1 base and the J segment 8 bases; nucleotides outside the gene matches: 9. Written as DNA, the CDR3 is TGTGCCAGCAGCGTAAGTCTAGCGGGAGCTAGTGATGAGCAGTTCTTC. It is translated as CASSVSLAGASDEQFF.

This sequence joins TRBV29-1 and TRBJ2-7, with 11 bases fitting TRBD2. The CDR3 totals 14 residues. J lost 0 bases, V lost 6 bases, and 4 bases had no gene match. Germline lookup yields CDR1 SQVTM and CDR2 ANQGSEA. The CDR3 DNA reads as TGCAGCGTGATAGCGGGAGGGGTCTCCTACGAGCAGTACTTC. Protein: CSVIAGGVSYEQYF.

In this sample, this clone turned up once. This chain connects TRBV7-2 to TRBJ2-4, with TRBD2 matching over 11 bases. Germline CDR1 SGHTA, CDR2 FQGNSA. The CDR3 contains 17 residues. V trimming: 4 bases; J trimming: 5 bases; junction bases outside the gene matches: 10. The CDR3 here is CASSSTLLAGVQNIQYF. CDR3 coding DNA: TGTGCCAGCAGCTCAACCCTACTAGCGGGAGTGCAAAACATTCAGTACTTC.

This clone was seen only a few times. V is TRBV11-3 and J is TRBJ2-1; 10 positions agree with TRBD2. V gave up 2 bases and J gave up 3 bases; unmatched junction bases: 13. The CDR3 totals 19 residues. CDR1 SGHNT and CDR2 YENEEA come from the germline V gene. The CDR3 region has the DNA TGTGCCAGCAGCTTATCCCCGTCCAGCGGGAGGGGAGTCTACAATGAGCAGTTCTTC. Protein product: CASSLSPSSGRGVYNEQFF.

This chain links TRBV28 with TRBJ1-1; possible D gene TRBD1, 6 bases. V was clipped by 4 bases and J by 6 bases, with 18 bases between them. This CDR3 spans 15 amino acids. Per germline, CDR1 MDHEN and CDR2 SYDVKM. The CDR3 nucleotides read TGTGCCAGCAGTTCTTACAGGGCCCAAGGAGCTGAAGCTTTCTTT. As protein: CASSSYRAQGAEAFF.

The rearrangement links TRBV6-5 to TRBJ2-5, with D tentatively TRBD2 (5 bases). Per germline, CDR1 MNHEY and CDR2 SVGAGI. This CDR3 contains 14 residues. The V end was cut by 5 bases, the J end by 2 bases, with 12 bases between. The CDR3 spells CASSRRAEQETQYF. The CDR3 region has the DNA TGTGCCAGCAGTAGGCGGGCAGAACAAGAGACCCAGTACTTC.

The rearrangement joins TRBV28 to TRBJ1-1; D not resolved. Trimming stripped 4 bases from V and 0 bases from J, with 18 bases between. This CDR3 comprises 17 residues. CDR1 is MDHEN, CDR2 SYDVKM, per germline. In DNA form, the CDR3 reads TGTGCCAGCAGTTCACCGGGAGCCCAGTACATGAACACTGAAGCTTTCTTT. Translation gives CASSSPGAQYMNTEAFF.

The rearrangement joins TRBV11-2 to TRBJ2-7; a weak D match, TRBD1 (6 bases). V was trimmed by 1 base and J by 2 bases, leaving 9 bases between them. The V gene's germline CDR1 is SGHAT and CDR2 FQNNGV. The CDR3 has 14 residues. The CDR3 region has the DNA TGTGCCAGCAGCTTAGGGGACATTGCCTACGAGCAGTACTTC. It is translated as CASSLGDIAYEQYF.

The rearrangement links TRBV28 to TRBJ1-2, with D tentatively TRBD1 (6 bases). Trimming cost V 6 bases and J 8 bases, with 16 bases left between them. CDR3 length equals 13 residues. Germline-derived CDR1 and CDR2 are MDHEN and SYDVKM. DNA for the CDR3: TGTGCCAGCAGCCTTACAGGGAGCGGAGGCTACACCTTC. Protein product: CASSLTGSGGYTF.

This chain uses TRBV2 with TRBJ2-1; 13 positions match TRBD2. The germline gives CDR1 SNHLY, CDR2 FYNNEI. CDR3 length: 16 residues. V lost 8 bases, J lost 7 bases, and 11 bases stayed unmatched. CDR3 residues: CASRGLAGALANEQFF. CDR3 coding DNA: TGTGCCAGCCGTGGACTAGCGGGAGCTCTCGCTAATGAGCAGTTCTTC.

In its sample, this clone was seen once. V usage is TRBV4-1 and J usage is TRBJ2-1; 11 nucleotides align to TRBD2. Per germline, CDR1 MGHRA and CDR2 YSYEKL. The CDR3 sequence is 15 residues long. The V and J ends lost 6 bases and 7 bases, in that order; junction bases with no gene match: 8. CDR3 nucleotide sequence: TGCGCCAGCAGAGTACTAGCGGGAGAGCGTAATGAGCAGTTCTTC. Residues: CASRVLAGERNEQFF.